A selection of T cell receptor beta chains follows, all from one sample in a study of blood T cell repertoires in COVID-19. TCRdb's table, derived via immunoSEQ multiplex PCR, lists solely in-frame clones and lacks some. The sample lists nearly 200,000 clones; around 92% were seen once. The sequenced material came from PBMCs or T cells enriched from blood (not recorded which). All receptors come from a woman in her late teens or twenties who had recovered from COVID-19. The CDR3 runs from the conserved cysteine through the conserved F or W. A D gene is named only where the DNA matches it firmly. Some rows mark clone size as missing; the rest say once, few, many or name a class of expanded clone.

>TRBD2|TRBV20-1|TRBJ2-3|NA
CAGGSTDTQYF
TGCGCGGGGGGTAGCACAGATACGCAGTATTTT
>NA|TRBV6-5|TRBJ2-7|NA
CASSYRGLSSYEQYF
TGTGCCAGCAGTTATAGAGGACTTAGCTCCTACGAGCAGTACTTC
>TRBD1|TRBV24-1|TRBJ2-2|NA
CATSGGQGVTGELFF
TGTGCCACCAGTGGGGGACAGGGAGTCACCGGGGAGCTGTTTTTT
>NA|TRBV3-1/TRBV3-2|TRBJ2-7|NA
CASSPQGIFEQYF
TGTGCCAGCAGCCCCCAGGGGATATTTGAGCAGTACTTC
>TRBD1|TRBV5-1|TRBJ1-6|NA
CASSSPGQGLSLHF
TGCGCCAGCAGCTCTCCGGGACAGGGGCTATCCCTCCACTTT
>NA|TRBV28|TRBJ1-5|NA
CASSTGINQPQHF
TGTGCCAGCAGCACAGGGATTAATCAGCCCCAGCATTTT
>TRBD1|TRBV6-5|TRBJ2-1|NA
CASSGTGFSYNEQFF
TGTGCCAGCAGCGGGACAGGGTTCTCCTACAATGAGCAGTTCTTC
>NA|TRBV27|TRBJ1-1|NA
CASGIQENTEAFF
TGTGCCAGCGGCATACAGGAGAACACTGAAGCTTTCTTT
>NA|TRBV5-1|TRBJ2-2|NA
CASSLGQGIGELFF
TGCGCCAGCAGCTTGGGCCAGGGAATCGGGGAGCTGTTTTTT
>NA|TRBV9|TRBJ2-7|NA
CASSEGTRRDDEQYF
TGTGCCAGCAGCGAAGGGACACGCCGGGACGACGAGCAGTACTTC
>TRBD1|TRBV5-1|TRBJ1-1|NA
CASSPGQGAAEAFF
TGCGCCAGCAGCCCCGGACAGGGGGCCGCTGAAGCTTTCTTT
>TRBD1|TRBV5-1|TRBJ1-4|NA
CASSSSDRVATNEKLFF
TGCGCCAGCAGCTCATCCGACAGGGTAGCAACTAATGAAAAACTGTTTTTT
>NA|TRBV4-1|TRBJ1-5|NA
CASSQREEGQPQHF
TGCGCCAGCAGCCAGCGGGAGGAGGGTCAGCCCCAGCATTTT
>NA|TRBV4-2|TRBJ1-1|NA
CASSQEQGWGTEAFF
TGTGCCAGCAGCCAGGAACAGGGCTGGGGGACTGAAGCTTTCTTT
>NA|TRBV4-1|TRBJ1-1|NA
CASSQEFQRWAFF
TGCGCCAGCAGCCAAGAGTTCCAGAGGTGGGCTTTCTTT
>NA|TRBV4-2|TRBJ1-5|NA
CASSQVVSSHQPQHF
TGTGCCAGCAGCCAAGTTGTGAGTTCGCATCAGCCCCAGCATTTT
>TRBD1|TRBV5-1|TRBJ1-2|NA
CASSLEGGNYGYTF
TGCGCCAGCAGCTTGGAAGGGGGCAACTATGGCTACACCTTC
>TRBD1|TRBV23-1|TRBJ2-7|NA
CASSHSGQGSYF
TGCGCCAGCAGTCATTCCGGACAGGGTTCTTACTTC
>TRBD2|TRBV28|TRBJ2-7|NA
CASCGGVYEQYF
TGTGCCAGCTGTGGGGGGGTATACGAGCAGTACTTC
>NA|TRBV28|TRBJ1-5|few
CASSLSPGTPQHF
TGTGCCAGCAGTTTAAGTCCCGGGACTCCCCAGCATTTT
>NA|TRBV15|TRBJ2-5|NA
CATSGGGEAGLQYF
TGTGCCACCAGCGGAGGAGGAGAGGCCGGACTCCAGTACTTC
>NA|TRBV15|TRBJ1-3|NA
CATSRTNPNTIYF
TGTGCCACCAGCAGGACAAATCCAAACACCATATATTTT
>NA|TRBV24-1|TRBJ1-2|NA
CATSDLRGAPTNYGYTF
TGTGCCACCAGTGATCTGCGGGGGGCCCCTACTAACTATGGCTACACCTTC
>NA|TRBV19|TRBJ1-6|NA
CASSMGAKSGSPLHF
TGTGCCAGTAGTATGGGGGCGAAGTCGGGATCACCCCTCCACTTT
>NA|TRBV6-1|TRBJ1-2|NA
CASSEGGVPRYGYTF
TGTGCCAGCAGTGAAGGGGGGGTCCCTCGGTATGGCTACACCTTC
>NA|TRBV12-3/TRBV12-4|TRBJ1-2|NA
CASSSSGIYGYTF
TGTGCCAGCAGTTCCTCGGGGATCTATGGCTACACCTTC
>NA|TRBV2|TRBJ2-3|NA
CASSEAPGGGIDTQYF
TGTGCCAGCAGTGAAGCACCCGGCGGGGGCATAGATACGCAGTATTTT
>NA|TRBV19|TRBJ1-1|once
CASKVSGAGSTEAFF
TGTGCCAGTAAAGTCTCCGGTGCAGGATCCACTGAAGCTTTCTTT
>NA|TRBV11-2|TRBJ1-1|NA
CASSEIRNTEAFF
TGTGCCAGCAGCGAGATTCGGAACACTGAAGCTTTCTTT
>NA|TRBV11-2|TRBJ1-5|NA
CASSSDRFEPQHF
TGTGCCAGCAGCTCCGACAGGTTCGAGCCCCAGCATTTT
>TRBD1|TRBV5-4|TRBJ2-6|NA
CASSFKSGRTGTGANVLTF
TGTGCCAGCAGCTTTAAAAGTGGGCGGACAGGGACCGGGGCCAACGTCCTGACTTTC
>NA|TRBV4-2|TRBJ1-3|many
CASSQDQRAGSGNTIYF
TGTGCCAGCAGCCAAGATCAGAGGGCCGGCTCTGGAAACACCATATATTTT
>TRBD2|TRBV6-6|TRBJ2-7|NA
CASSHLSGGAHEQYF
TGTGCCAGCAGTCACCTAAGCGGGGGGGCCCACGAGCAGTACTTC
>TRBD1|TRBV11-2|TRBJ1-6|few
CASSSGQGPPLHF
TGTGCCAGCAGCTCTGGACAGGGGCCACCCCTCCACTTT